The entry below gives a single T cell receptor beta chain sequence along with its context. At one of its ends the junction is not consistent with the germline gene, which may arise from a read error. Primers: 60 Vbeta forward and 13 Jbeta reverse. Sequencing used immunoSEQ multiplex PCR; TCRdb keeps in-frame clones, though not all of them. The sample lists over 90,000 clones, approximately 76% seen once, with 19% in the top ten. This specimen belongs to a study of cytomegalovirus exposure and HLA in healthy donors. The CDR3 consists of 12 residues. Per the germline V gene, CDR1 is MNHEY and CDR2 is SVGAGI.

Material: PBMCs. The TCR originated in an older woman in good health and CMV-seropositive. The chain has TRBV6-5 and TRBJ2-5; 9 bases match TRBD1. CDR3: CASRTRGGTGHF. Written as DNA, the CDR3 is TGTGCCAGCAGGACACGAGGGGGGACAGGGCACTTC.